This entry lists 18 T cell receptor beta chains sequenced from one sample in a study of T cell repertoires in cytomegalovirus infection (dated by TCRdb to about 2019). TCRdb records Illumina HiSeq 1500 as the sequencer. In TCRdb, the public reads were trimmed at Q25 with fastp and aligned with MiXCR, with productive beta chains retained. Each record represents a unique CDR3 protein, reported with the most common genes and DNA among its rows. The sample table lists under 850,000 distinct CDR3 sequences, around 32% of them with a count of one. The ten largest clones add up to about 20% of the sample. Antigens for these TCRs are unknown. Explained via the paper, the treatment or condition label denotes: in vitro stimulation with specific CMV peptide epitopes to enrich CMV-specific T cells. Source: cultured PBMCs, taken from culture after CMV antigen stimulation. Every receptor here comes from a human donor in good health (CMV status not recorded). Some clones in this sample may be carry-over from other donors' samples.

This clonotype was observed many times. The rearrangement links TRBV7-8 to TRBJ2-3; D uncertain. Germline CDR1 is SGHVS and CDR2 is FQNEAQ. The CDR3 runs to 16 residues. V lost 4 bases to trimming and J lost 7 bases, with 21 bases between them. The CDR3 sequence: CASSSIGLTSSYTQYF. CDR3 nucleotide sequence: TGTGCCAGCAGCTCAATAGGGCTGACCTCCTCTTATACGCAGTATTTT.

The rearrangement joins TRBV3-1 to TRBJ1-2; D not certain. The germline gives CDR1 LGHDT, CDR2 YNNKEL (reference sequence). V lost 0 bases and J lost 0, with 11 bases in between. The CDR3 sequence is 16 residues long. The CDR3 nucleotides are TGTGCCAGCAGCCAAGAGGGCCGGGCAACTAACTATGGCTACACCTTC. It codes for CASSQEGRATNYGYTF.

The V and J genes are TRBV7-2 and TRBJ2-1, with D possibly being TRBD2 (6 bases). V gave up 4 bases and J gave up 8 bases, with 15 bases separating them. The CDR3 consists of 14 residues. The germline V gene encodes CDR1 SGHTA and CDR2 FQGNSA. The CDR3 sequence is CASSSQVGGDEQFF. For the CDR3, the DNA is TGTGCCAGCAGCTCGCAGGTGGGGGGAGATGAGCAGTTCTTC. Full variable domain (remainder filled in from reference TRBV7-2 and TRBJ2-1): GAGVSQSPSNKVTEKGKDVELRCDPISGHTALYWYRQSLGQGLEFLIYFQGNSAPDKSGLPSDRFSAERTGGSVSTLTIQRTQQEDSAVYLCASSSQVGGDEQFFGPGTRLTVL.

The gene calls are TRBV6-5 and TRBJ2-7; 8 nucleotides agree with TRBD2. V shed 4 bases and J 1 base; nucleotides not matched to a gene: 6. The CDR3 extends over 15 amino acids. Germline V CDR1 and CDR2: MNHEY, SVGAGI. The CDR3 sequence: CASSSTLAGSYEQYF. The CDR3 DNA reads as TGTGCCAGCAGTTCCACCCTAGCGGGTTCCTACGAGCAGTACTTC.

This chain uses TRBV20-1 with TRBJ1-5; D possibly corresponds to TRBD1 (5 bases). This CDR3 is 13 amino acids long. Germline lookup yields CDR1 DFQATT and CDR2 SNEGSKA (reference sequence). The CDR3 region is CSVRAGMDQPQHF. The CDR3 region has the DNA TGCAGCGTCAGGGCAGGGATGGATCAGCCCCAGCATTTT.

This clonotype was observed a few times. This sequence joins TRBV6-2 or TRBV6-3 and TRBJ2-7, with D perhaps TRBD2 (6 bases). Germline CDR1 reads MNHEY; CDR2 reads SVGEGT. The V and J ends lost 6 bases and 5 bases respectively, with 17 bases between them. This CDR3 is 14 amino acids long. The CDR3 sequence: CASRPGGTPNEQYF. The CDR3 DNA reads as TGTGCCAGCAGGCCGGGCGGGACCCCCAACGAGCAGTACTTC.

In the case of this clonotype: Just one base apart from a much larger clone, this may be a read error. The chain has TRBV7-2 and TRBJ2-3; tentatively, D is TRBD1 or TRBD2 (5 bases each). V was shortened by 4 bases and J by 3 bases, with 8 bases between the two germline ends. CDR1 and CDR2 (germline): SGHTA, FQGNSA. This CDR3 comprises 13 residues. CDR3 coding DNA: TGTGCCAGCAGCTGGGGGTGGACAGATACGCAGTATTTT. This encodes CASSWGWTDTQYF.

The rearrangement uses TRBV7-2 and TRBJ2-5; 10 bases match TRBD2. V lost 3 bases, J lost 1 base, and 8 bases stayed unmatched. CDR1 SGHTA and CDR2 FQGNSA come from the germline V gene. The CDR3 covers 17 residues. The CDR3 loop is CASSLPSGRDLQETQYF. For the CDR3, the DNA is TGTGCCAGCAGCTTGCCCAGCGGGAGGGATCTCCAAGAGACCCAGTACTTC.

Note on this clonotype: A read error may produce the germline difference seen at one junction end. The CDR3, as DNA: TGTGCCAGCAGGTACGGAGGTGGGACTGAAGATTTCTTT. As protein: CASRYGGGTEDFF. The chain recombines TRBV5-6 with TRBJ1-1; a possible D gene is TRBD1 (5 bases). Germline V gene data show CDR1 as SGHDT and CDR2 as YYEEEE. The CDR3 sequence is 13 residues long.

This clonotype was detected a few times. This chain connects TRBV7-2 to TRBJ1-5, with a tentative D call TRBD1 (5 bases). Trimming removed 4 bases from V and 7 bases from J, with 20 bases in between. There are 16 residues in the CDR3. The germline V gene has CDR1 SGHTA and CDR2 FQGNSA. The CDR3 DNA sequence: TGTGCCAGCAGCTCTCTCCCTCGGCAGGGCGCCCAGCCCCAGCATTTT. Its protein product is CASSSLPRQGAQPQHF.

Comments on this clonotype: A much larger clone differs by one base, so this may be a read error. This chain connects TRBV7-6 to TRBJ2-3; the D is unclear. The CDR3 has 12 amino acids. The germline gives CDR1 SGHVS, CDR2 FNYEAQ. The germline V and J ends were trimmed by 3 bases and 4 bases, with 5 bases remaining between them. The CDR3 protein is CASSFRPDTQYF. Here the CDR3 DNA reads TGTGCCAGCAGCTTCCGGCCAGATACGCAGTATTTT.

CDR3 nucleotides: TGCAGTGCTAGAACACCAGCGGGAGTTACGTACGAGCAGTACTTC. It translates to CSARTPAGVTYEQYF. The V gene is TRBV20-1, the J gene TRBJ2-7; 8 bases align to TRBD2. This CDR3 is built from 15 residues. With V trimmed by 2 bases and J by 4 bases, 10 bases remained unmatched. Germline CDR1 is DFQATT and CDR2 is SNEGSKA (reference sequence).

Details on this clonotype: This sequence may be a read error, since a much larger clone differs from it by one base. The rearrangement joins TRBV7-6 to TRBJ2-1, with D perhaps TRBD1 (5 bases). CDR3 length: 15 residues. The germline V gene has CDR1 SGHVS and CDR2 FNYEAQ. Trimming took 5 bases from V and 7 from J, leaving 18 bases between them. CDR3 protein: CASSRGHRVGNEQFF. CDR3 in DNA: TGTGCCAGCAGCCGCGGACACCGAGTGGGAAATGAGCAGTTCTTC.

This chain connects TRBV6-1 to TRBJ1-5; tentative D call: TRBD1 (6 bases). This CDR3 comprises 13 residues. Germline V CDR1 and CDR2: MNHNS, SASEGT. Trimming took off 7 bases at V and 4 bases at J, with 11 bases between the two ends. In DNA form, the CDR3 reads TGTGCCAGCATGTTAGGGGGAAATCAGCCCCAGCATTTT. Protein: CASMLGGNQPQHF.

The genes are TRBV5-1 and TRBJ2-5, with 10 bases lining up with TRBD1. The CDR3 loop spans 15 amino acids. Losses at the gene ends were 4 bases for V and 3 bases for J; bases not matched to a gene: 6. Germline lookup yields CDR1 SGHRS and CDR2 YFSETQ. CDR3 coding DNA: TGCGCCAGCAGCACTTACGGGACAGGGGAAGAGACCCAGTACTTC. It specifies CASSTYGTGEETQYF.

This clonotype was counted only a few times. The chain is built from TRBV7-2 and TRBJ2-5; 12 bases are a match to TRBD2. This CDR3 spans 17 amino acids. V trimming: 3 bases; J trimming: 4 bases; junction bases outside the gene matches: 9. Germline V gives CDR1 SGHTA, CDR2 FQGNSA. The CDR3: CASSFAPLAGGGETQYF. Written as DNA, the CDR3 is TGTGCCAGCAGCTTCGCGCCTCTAGCGGGAGGGGGAGAGACCCAGTACTTC.

This clonotype was counted between two and nine times. V is TRBV12-3 or TRBV12-4 and J is TRBJ2-1, with TRBD1 matching over 8 bases. This CDR3 comprises 14 residues. V shed 6 bases, J shed 6 bases, and the junction held 7 bases outside the gene matches. CDR3 DNA sequence: TGTGCCAGCAGAAAGACAGGGGCGCTCAATGAGCAGTTCTTC. Translating it yields CASRKTGALNEQFF.

Of note for this clonotype: Since a much larger clone is just one base distant, this may be a read error. This chain connects TRBV5-6 to TRBJ2-7; 11 bases align to TRBD2. V lost 4 bases to trimming and J lost 3 bases; unmatched junction nucleotides: 3. The CDR3 spans 14 residues. The germline V gene encodes CDR1 SGHDT and CDR2 YYEEEE. This CDR3 is CASSHGTSGYEQYF. CDR3 nucleotide sequence: TGTGCCAGCAGCCACGGGACTAGCGGCTACGAGCAGTACTTC.